This T cell receptor (beta chain) was captured by sequencing in a study of regulatory and conventional T cells in RAG deficiency. Study-wide points: Control T-cell subsets had markedly higher Shannon entropy and lower Simpson indices than RAG-deficient patients. Omenn syndrome and CID/AS patients had 95 to 100-fold fewer unique Treg TCR beta sequences, versus roughly 10-fold elsewhere.

As concerns this clone: Its antigen remains unidentified.

Genomic DNA came from blood conventional CD4+ T cells gated CD25-low CD127-high. The CDR3 totals 13 residues. Per germline, CDR1 MNHEY and CDR2 SVGAGI. Trimming took 7 bases from V and 3 from J, leaving 12 bases between them. Sequencing was performed with immunoSEQ multiplex PCR; in TCRdb, only in-frame clones are kept and a portion is missing. This sample has over 45,000 clones; just under 90% occur once, and the top ten carry approximately 0.51%. Another study also made use of these data, one on regulatory T cells. That paper adds: The PCR used 52 TRBV and 13 TRBJ primers. In patients, unique TRB V-J pairs were restricted and V/J usage skewed, especially in Tregs.

This TCR was recovered from a human donor in good health. The chain carries TRBV6-5 and TRBJ2-5; no firm D call. The sequencing sample was made of CD4+ effector T cells sorted from blood. The CDR3 nucleotides are TGTGCCAGCACCCCAAACAGAGAAGAGACCCAGTACTTC. Translation: CASTPNREETQYF.